These 4 T cell receptor beta chains were all obtained from the same sample, sequenced in a study of type 1 regulatory T cells. TCRdb analysed the reads with MiXCR anew, one entry per CDR3 protein. The data contain 40,000 to 50,000 distinct CDR3 sequences, 9.5% to 15% of them singletons. Which antigens these TCRs recognize remains unknown. Sequences were obtained from cultured non-Tr1 T cells, either the whole culture or a sorted T cell fraction (not recorded which). These receptors all come from a human donor in good health.

The chain carries TRBV7-6 and TRBJ2-2, with 8 bases fitting TRBD2. Trimming removed 5 bases from V and 5 bases from J; junction bases left unmatched: 13. Germline CDR1 SGHVS, CDR2 FNYEAQ. This CDR3 comprises 17 residues. The CDR3 spells CASSALESGRGTGELFF. The CDR3 nucleotides read TGTGCCAGCAGCGCCCTGGAAAGCGGGAGAGGGACCGGGGAGCTGTTTTTT.

This clonotype appeared a few times. V usage is TRBV20-1 and J usage is TRBJ1-1, with TRBD1 matching over 8 bases. Germline lookup yields CDR1 DFQATT and CDR2 SNEGSKA (reference sequence). V was clipped by 6 bases and J by 4 bases; unmatched bases: 4. The CDR3 loop spans 12 amino acids. The CDR3 region is CSARTGGTEAFF. The CDR3 DNA reads TGCAGTGCCCGAACAGGGGGCACTGAAGCTTTCTTT.

This clonotype was recorded at least ten times. The CDR3 spells CASSLVGTEYGYTF. CDR3 DNA sequence: TGTGCCAGCAGCTTAGTTGGGACAGAGTATGGCTACACCTTC. This sequence joins TRBV7-6 and TRBJ1-2, with 7 bases aligning to TRBD1. V dropped 1 base and J dropped 5; count of bases not matched to a gene: 4. Germline V gives CDR1 SGHVS, CDR2 FNYEAQ. The CDR3 loop spans 14 amino acids.

The chain carries TRBV9 and TRBJ1-3, with D tentatively TRBD1 (5 bases). V shed 7 bases and J shed 10 bases, with 24 bases lying between them. This CDR3 is built from 15 residues. Germline V gene sequence: CDR1 SGDLS, CDR2 YYNGEE. This CDR3 reads CASSQGQGSGYTIYF. DNA of the CDR3: TGTGCCAGCTCGCAGGGTCAGGGTTCTGGATATACCATATATTTT.